The clone carrying this T cell receptor beta chain was seen more than once but under ten times. The data were taken from a study of blood T cell repertoires in COVID-19. Study summary: The United States, Italy and Spain were the sources of the acute and convalescent COVID-19 samples. T cells, B-cell-depleted T cells, or PBMCs supplied cDNA or gDNA.

Per germline, CDR1 LNHDA and CDR2 SQIVND (reference sequence). The CDR3 runs 13 residues. The junction had 6 bases not matched to a gene; V was cut back by 8 bases and J by 4 bases. In the study's own analysis: Amplification of reference gene primers was used by the study to estimate nucleated cell counts. Produced via immunoSEQ multiplex PCR; TCRdb's table is partial and in-frame only. V, J and clone size are taken as reported in that table, and D and trimming were inferred from the DNA itself. Of approximately 240,000 clones detected, 70% to 90% appear once; the ten largest clones hold 2.1%. This TCR derives from a woman between 40 and 50 years old who had recovered from COVID-19. Sequencing used peripheral blood. This chain links TRBV19 with TRBJ2-5; 8 bases match TRBD1. Here the CDR3 DNA reads TGTGCCAGTGGGCAGGGGGCCAGAGAGACCCAGTACTTC. It encodes CASGQGARETQYF.